A single sample is the source of the 10 T cell receptor beta chains below, sequenced in a study of molecular identifiers for immune sequencing clone quantification. Each CDR3 protein is one row after TCRdb ran MiXCR on the PCR reads. The table records roughly 630,000 distinct CDR3 sequences, over 25% of them present only once. The specimen was naive CD8+ T cells from blood, with Jurkat cell RNA spiked in. As to subset: FACS-sorted CD8+CD4-CCR7+CD45RA+ naive T cells. Receptors were obtained from a human donor in good health. Some libraries in this study had Jurkat cell RNA spiked in.

Only a few counts were recorded for this clonotype. The chain is built from TRBV6-5 and TRBJ1-2; D gene ambiguous. CDR3 size: 13 residues. Deletions cut 6 bases from V and 2 bases from J, with 10 bases between. The germline V gene has CDR1 MNHEY and CDR2 SVGAGI. This CDR3 is CASRPGRNYGYTF. The CDR3 region has the DNA TGTGCCAGCAGACCCGGACGGAACTATGGCTACACCTTC.

This clonotype was observed a few times. This chain uses TRBV28 with TRBJ2-7; D may be TRBD1 (6 bases). V lost 2 bases and J 4 bases, leaving 12 bases between the germline ends. This CDR3 comprises 14 residues. Germline V gene lookup returns CDR1 MDHEN and CDR2 SYDVKM. CDR3 bases: TGTGCCAGCAGTTTACACAGGGTGTTATACGAGCAGTACTTC. The encoded protein is CASSLHRVLYEQYF.

The gene calls are TRBV4-3 and TRBJ2-1; perhaps TRBD2 as D (6 bases). Trimming left V 3 bases short and J 6 bases short, with 12 bases between. This CDR3 contains 14 residues. CDR1 and CDR2 from the germline V gene are LGHNA and YSLEER. CDR3 region: CASSQWRDCNEQFF. As DNA, the CDR3 is TGCGCCAGCAGCCAGTGGCGGGACTGCAATGAGCAGTTCTTC.

Points on this clonotype: The conserved phenylalanine or tryptophan normally closing the CDR3 is absent here, so this likely arose from a read error. The V call is TRBV11-1, the J call TRBJ2-7; D not resolved. The CDR3 spans 15 residues. V was clipped by 4 bases and J by 1 base, with 14 bases between them. Germline CDR1 and CDR2: SGHAT and FQDESV (reference sequence). CDR3 in amino acids: CASSWEVGPSYEQYS. The CDR3 DNA reads TGTGCCAGCAGCTGGGAAGTTGGGCCTTCCTACGAGCAGTACTCC.

The chain joins TRBV12-3 or TRBV12-4 to TRBJ1-1; D possibly corresponds to TRBD1 (5 bases). The V and J ends lost 3 bases and 3 bases respectively, with 11 bases between them. This CDR3 spans 14 amino acids. The CDR3 sequence: CASSFTGTYTEAFF. The CDR3 region has the DNA TGTGCCAGCAGTTTCACCGGGACTTACACTGAAGCTTTCTTT.

This clonotype was observed many times. V and J are TRBV20-1 and TRBJ1-5; D may be TRBD1 (6 bases). Germline V gene sequence: CDR1 DFQATT, CDR2 SNEGSKA (reference sequence). CDR3 length: 15 amino acids. V lost 3 bases to trimming and J lost 7 bases, with 19 bases between them. The CDR3 region has the DNA TGCAGTGCTAGTTCCCTGACAGGTTCAGGGCAGCCCCAGCATTTT. Protein: CSASSLTGSGQPQHF.

On this clonotype itself: Mismatch with germline at one junction end may stem from a read error. The gene calls are TRBV27 and TRBJ1-3; no definite D call. The CDR3 runs 15 residues. Germline values: CDR1 MNHEY, CDR2 SMNVEV (reference sequence). The chain's CDR3 is CASSLSGLAGNTIHF. The DNA of the CDR3 is TGTGCCAGCAGTTTATCAGGGCTCGCTGGAAACACCATACATTTT.

V gene TRBV7-8 combines with J gene TRBJ1-3, with D unresolved. Trimming pared 4 bases from V and 8 bases from J, leaving 9 bases between. The CDR3 loop spans 12 amino acids. Germline V gene lookup returns CDR1 SGHVS and CDR2 FQNEAQ. The CDR3 sequence is CASSYGPDTIYF. CDR3 nucleotides: TGTGCCAGCAGCTACGGCCCGGACACCATATATTTT.

The V call is TRBV6-5, the J call TRBJ1-1; possible D gene TRBD1, 5 bases. From germline, CDR1 is MNHEY and CDR2 SVGAGI. V lost 0 bases to trimming and J lost 4 bases, with 12 bases between them. The CDR3 sequence is 15 residues long. CDR3 residues: CASSYSAVGGTEAFF. The CDR3, as DNA: TGTGCCAGCAGTTACTCCGCCGTGGGGGGCACTGAAGCTTTCTTT.

This chain connects TRBV20-1 to TRBJ2-5; 9 bases are shared with TRBD1. Trimming cost V 6 bases and J 9 bases; bases outside gene matches: 32. Germline CDR1 and CDR2: DFQATT and SNEGSKA (reference sequence). This CDR3 contains 20 residues. CDR3 residues: CSAPDRGTHVVFVRQEAQYF. The CDR3 DNA sequence: TGCAGTGCCCCGGACAGGGGCACACACGTAGTCTTCGTCAGGCAGGAGGCCCAGTACTTC.